This entry is about one T cell receptor (beta chain). Its antigen remains unidentified. The method was immunoSEQ multiplex PCR; TCRdb's version includes in-frame clones alone and lacks a portion of them. There are under 2,500,000 clones in the sample; 90% to 97% occur only once, and 0.13% lies in the top ten. The data stem from a study of shared clonotypes between healthy human individuals. Study-level background: Samples came from two female and a few male donors aged 18 to 49. Study observations and caveats: With a few donors compared, approximately 5.5% of naive CD4 clonotypes were shared. Richness estimates generally favored naive over memory subsets.

V lost 5 bases to trimming and J lost 4 bases; unmatched junction nucleotides: 5. This CDR3 spans 15 amino acids. CDR1 and CDR2 (germline): SGHTA, FQGTGA. This rearrangement joins TRBV7-3 to TRBJ2-2; 9 bases match TRBD2. The source is a man in his late teens or twenties in good health. Sequencing was done on a sample of naive CD4+ T cells sorted from blood. Described subset: CD45RA+ positively selected. The CDR3 sequence: CASSPGGGATGELFF. The CDR3 region has the DNA TGTGCCAGCAGCCCCGGCGGGGGGGCCACCGGGGAGCTGTTTTTT.